The present T cell receptor beta chain was sequenced within a study of molecular identifiers for immune sequencing clone quantification. TCRdb itself ran the PCR reads through MiXCR, one entry per CDR3 protein. The sample lists some 590,000 distinct CDR3 sequences, over 25% occurring once. This clonotype was detected a few times. Per germline, CDR1 WNHNN and CDR2 SYGVQD (reference sequence). V was pared by 3 bases and J by 2 bases, with 12 bases between. The CDR3 is 15 amino acids. The clonotype was recovered from a human donor in good health. Some libraries in this study had Jurkat cell RNA spiked in. The V call is TRBV10-1, the J call TRBJ2-3, with a possible D match to TRBD1 (6 bases). Sequencing was performed on naive CD8+ T cells from blood, with Jurkat cell RNA spiked in. The subset was: FACS-sorted CD8+CD4-CCR7+CD45RA+ naive T cells. Here the CDR3 DNA reads TGCGCCAGCAGTGATTCCAGGGGCTACACAGATACGCAGTATTTT. Translating gives CASSDSRGYTDTQYF.